This TCR beta chain was sequenced for a study of regulatory T cells in long-lasting Graves disease. TCR beta libraries were built with iRepertoire HTBI primers and Arm-PCR of CDR3 regions. TCRdb fed the multiplex PCR reads into MiXCR, producing one record per CDR3 protein. The sample yields 300,000 to 400,000 distinct CDR3 sequences, about 20% seen once. This clonotype was counted many times. Germline V gene data show CDR1 as MNHNS and CDR2 as SASEGT. V lost 2 bases and J 0 bases, leaving 14 bases between the germline ends. CDR3 size: 16 residues. Time point: persistent/refractory GD, antithyroid drugs over 5 years with positive TRAb. There was RNA extracted from PBMCs, and the TCR library was made from it.

Here the sequenced sample was peripheral blood mononuclear cells (PBMCs), taken when the disease was refractory, from a patient treated with antithyroid drugs. The chain couples TRBV6-1 to TRBJ2-7; unclear D gene. The clonotype comes from a female donor with Graves disease. CDR3 sequence: CASSELWHAISYEQYF. The CDR3 region has the DNA TGTGCCAGCAGTGAACTTTGGCACGCGATCTCCTACGAGCAGTACTTC.